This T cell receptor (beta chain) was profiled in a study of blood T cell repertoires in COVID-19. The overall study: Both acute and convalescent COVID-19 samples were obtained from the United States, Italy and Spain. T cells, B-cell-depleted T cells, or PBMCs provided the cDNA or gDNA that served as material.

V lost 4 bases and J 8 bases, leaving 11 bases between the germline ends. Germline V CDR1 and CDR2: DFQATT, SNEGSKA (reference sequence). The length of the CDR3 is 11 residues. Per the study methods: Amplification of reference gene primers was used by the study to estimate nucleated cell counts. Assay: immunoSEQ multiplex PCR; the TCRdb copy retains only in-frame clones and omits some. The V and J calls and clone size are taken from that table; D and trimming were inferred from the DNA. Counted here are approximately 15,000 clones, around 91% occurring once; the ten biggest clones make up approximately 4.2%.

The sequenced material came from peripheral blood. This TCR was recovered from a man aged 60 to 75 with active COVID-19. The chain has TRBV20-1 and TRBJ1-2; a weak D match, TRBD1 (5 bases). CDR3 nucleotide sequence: TGCAGTGCTATCTATAAGGGGGGCTACACCTTC. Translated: CSAIYKGGYTF.